Sequencing of this TCR beta chain was carried out in a study of T cell responses to AZD1222 COVID-19 vaccine. Of note for this clone: The antigen is not known.

Germline CDR1 SGHRS, CDR2 YFSETQ. Trimming cost V 4 bases and J 8 bases, with 18 bases left between them. The CDR3 length is 15 residues. Assay: immunoSEQ multiplex PCR; the TCRdb copy retains only in-frame clones and omits some. The sample records approximately 110,000 clones, approximately 85% being singletons. Study-wide results and limits: Most donors were white British and more were female, and clonal diversity was possibly underestimated.

The chain recombines TRBV5-1 with TRBJ1-4; no definite D call. Sequencing used peripheral blood, obtained on day 0 of AZD1222 vaccination. This receptor was obtained from an adult in good health. Here the CDR3 reads CASSPGVGGREKLFF. Written as DNA, the CDR3 is TGCGCCAGCAGCCCGGGCGTTGGAGGGAGGGAAAAACTGTTTTTT.